These 32 T cell receptor beta chains share one sample of origin, sequenced in a study of T cell changes during pregnancy in multiple sclerosis. The method was immunoSEQ multiplex PCR; TCRdb's version includes in-frame clones alone and lacks a portion of them. This sample has about 66,000 clones, with about 91% found just once. The sequencing here drew on CD8+ T cells from peripheral blood mononuclear cells, taken before pregnancy. These receptors originate from a female donor with multiple sclerosis, enrolled in a pregnancy study.

The chain is built from TRBV19 and TRBJ2-5, with TRBD2 as a possible D gene (6 bases). This CDR3 region has 13 residues. CDR1 and CDR2 from the germline V gene are LNHDA and SQIVND (reference sequence). V shed 4 bases and J shed 2 bases, with 8 bases lying between them. CDR3 amino acids: CASSTGEQETQYF. Written as DNA, the CDR3 is TGTGCCAGTAGTACGGGGGAGCAAGAGACCCAGTACTTC.

The chain uses TRBV11-2 and TRBJ2-7, with D perhaps matching TRBD2 (6 bases). Trimming cost V 4 bases and J 7 bases, with 14 bases left between them. Per the germline V gene, CDR1 is SGHAT and CDR2 is FQNNGV. There are 13 residues in the CDR3. CDR3 sequence reads: CASSWGEPEEQYF. As DNA, the CDR3 is TGTGCCAGCAGCTGGGGGGAACCGGAGGAGCAGTACTTC.

V and J are TRBV19 and TRBJ1-5; D remains unclear. Germline assignment: CDR1 LNHDA and CDR2 SQIVND (reference sequence). The CDR3 extends over 13 amino acids. The V end lost 2 bases, the J end lost 4 bases, and 6 bases lay between the germline ends. In DNA, the CDR3 is TGTGCCAGTAGTATAACAGCAAATCAGCCCCAGCATTTT. Encoded protein: CASSITANQPQHF.

V and J are TRBV25-1 and TRBJ2-7, with D possibly being TRBD1 (6 bases). Germline V gene sequence: CDR1 MGHDK, CDR2 SYGVNS. V gave up 3 bases and J gave up 4 bases, with 16 bases separating them. There are 15 residues in the CDR3. The CDR3 DNA reads as TGTGCCAGCAGTGATTGGGGGCTTCATGGATACGAGCAGTACTTC. It yields the protein CASSDWGLHGYEQYF.

The gene calls are TRBV27 and TRBJ2-7, with D maybe TRBD1 (5 bases). Germline CDR1 reads MNHEY; CDR2 reads SMNVEV (reference sequence). The CDR3 is made up of 14 amino acids. Trimming removed 1 base at V and 2 bases at J, with 9 bases between. CDR3 nucleotides: TGTGCCAGCAGTTTATATGCAGGGCCCTACGAGCAGTACTTC. Encoded protein: CASSLYAGPYEQYF.

This chain joins TRBV9 and TRBJ1-2, with D perhaps matching TRBD1 (5 bases). V lost 3 bases to trimming and J lost 6 bases, with 15 bases between them. The CDR3 runs to 14 residues. The germline CDR1 and CDR2 sequences are SGDLS and YYNGEE. CDR3: CASSDPPDKNGYTF. The CDR3, as DNA: TGTGCCAGCAGCGATCCCCCGGACAAGAATGGCTACACCTTC.

The chain has TRBV5-1 and TRBJ2-1, with 10 bases that match TRBD2. Germline V gene data show CDR1 as SGHRS and CDR2 as YFSETQ. Trimming cost V 4 bases and J 5 bases; bases outside gene matches: 9. The CDR3 has 16 amino acids. The CDR3 coding sequence is TGCGCCAGCAGCGGGGGCGGGACTAGCGCTAACAATGAGCAGTTCTTC. Translating gives CASSGGGTSANNEQFF.

The V and J genes are TRBV27 and TRBJ1-2; D uncertain. V lost 6 bases and J lost 3, with 17 bases in between. The CDR3 spans 15 residues. Germline V lookup: CDR1 MNHEY, CDR2 SMNVEV (reference sequence). This chain's CDR3 is CASSPLGQAHYGYTF. For the CDR3, the DNA is TGTGCCAGCAGCCCCCTTGGGCAGGCCCACTATGGCTACACCTTC.

The gene calls are TRBV5-6 and TRBJ2-7; no definite D call. There are 15 residues in the CDR3. Looked up from germline, CDR1 is SGHDT and CDR2 is YYEEEE. V lost 5 bases and J lost 1, with 16 bases in between. DNA of the CDR3: TGTGCCAGCAGTTTTGGGCAGGCTACTTCCTACGAGCAGTACTTC. Translating it yields CASSFGQATSYEQYF.

This rearrangement joins TRBV7-8 to TRBJ2-3; D might be TRBD2 (6 bases). Trimming removed 5 bases from V and 0 bases from J, with 12 bases in between. Looked up from germline, CDR1 is SGHVS and CDR2 is FQNEAQ. The CDR3 extends over 15 amino acids. The DNA for the CDR3 is TGTGCCAGCAGCCGACTAGAGGGTAGCACAGATACGCAGTATTTT. Its translation: CASSRLEGSTDTQYF.

V and J are TRBV29-1 and TRBJ2-7, with TRBD2 matching 8 bases. Germline lookup yields CDR1 SQVTM and CDR2 ANQGSEA. The ends lost 6 bases at V and 4 bases at J; junction bases unmatched: 8. The CDR3 consists of 13 residues. The CDR3 nucleotides read TGCAGCGTATACGGGGGGGGGAGATACGAGCAGTACTTC. Amino acids: CSVYGGGRYEQYF.

The chain carries TRBV5-6 and TRBJ2-2; D possibly corresponds to TRBD2 (6 bases). V was clipped by 4 bases and J by 4 bases, with 14 bases between them. Germline V lookup: CDR1 SGHDT, CDR2 YYEEEE. The CDR3 runs to 15 residues. DNA for the CDR3: TGTGCCAGCAGCCCCGGGACTCTTCCCACCGGGGAGCTGTTTTTT. Amino acids: CASSPGTLPTGELFF.

This clone occurred once. The chain links TRBV30 to TRBJ2-5; TRBD1 aligns across 8 bases. Unmatched junction bases numbered 2, after V lost 0 bases and J lost 5 bases. This CDR3 is 13 amino acids long. Germline loops: CDR1 GTSNPN, CDR2 SVGIG (reference sequence). CDR3 in DNA: TGTGCCTGGAGTGTCACAGGGGGTGAGACCCAGTACTTC. It is translated as CAWSVTGGETQYF.

The DNA for the CDR3 is TGTGCCAGCAGTTCAGGACTAGCCGGGAATGAGCAGTTCTTC. It encodes CASSSGLAGNEQFF. The V and J genes are TRBV9 and TRBJ2-1; 8 bases match TRBD2. The CDR3 extends over 14 amino acids. From germline, CDR1 is SGDLS and CDR2 YYNGEE. Trimming cost V 5 bases and J 7 bases; bases outside gene matches: 8.

The chain combines TRBV27 with TRBJ2-1; 8 nucleotides agree with TRBD1. The CDR3 extends over 16 amino acids. Trimming took 8 bases from V and 5 from J; bases not matched to a gene: 14. CDR1 is MNHEY, CDR2 SMNVEV, per germline (reference sequence). The CDR3 DNA is TGTGCCAGCTCATCCCAGGGGGCCCGGGGAAACAATGAGCAGTTCTTC. The encoded protein is CASSSQGARGNNEQFF.

CDR3 in DNA: TGTGCCAGCAGTGCGGGACATCTACTCTCTGGGGCCAACGTCCTGACTTTC. Residues: CASSAGHLLSGANVLTF. The chain joins TRBV2 to TRBJ2-6; D possibly corresponds to TRBD1 (6 bases). There are 17 residues in the CDR3. Trimming took off 4 bases at V and 0 bases at J, with 13 bases between the two ends. Germline lookup yields CDR1 SNHLY and CDR2 FYNNEI.

The V and J genes are TRBV5-1 and TRBJ1-2; no clear D gene. CDR3 length: 15 residues. CDR1 and CDR2 from the germline V gene are SGHRS and YFSETQ. V lost 0 bases, J lost 5 bases, and 14 bases lay in between. The CDR3 region is CASSLAAEGWYGYTF. CDR3 DNA sequence: TGCGCCAGCAGCTTGGCAGCTGAGGGTTGGTATGGCTACACCTTC.

The V and J genes are TRBV19 and TRBJ2-7; a possible D gene is TRBD2 (6 bases). Trimming stripped 3 bases from V and 4 bases from J, with 13 bases between. CDR1 is LNHDA, CDR2 SQIVND, per germline (reference sequence). The length of the CDR3 is 14 residues. CDR3 loop: CASSILSGTYEQYF. The CDR3 DNA reads as TGTGCCAGTAGTATTTTGTCAGGGACTTACGAGCAGTACTTC.

The chain employs TRBV7-6 and TRBJ1-6; D is ambiguous. The V end was cut by 8 bases, the J end by 8 bases, with 10 bases between. CDR1 is SGHVS and CDR2 is FNYEAQ in the germline V gene. The CDR3 contains 12 residues. The CDR3, as DNA: TGTGCCAGCCGGAGGTTTGATTCACCCCTCCACTTT. Encoded protein: CASRRFDSPLHF.

CDR3 in amino acids: CASSIAGTGYGYTF. In DNA, the CDR3 is TGTGCCAGTAGTATAGCTGGGACAGGCTATGGCTACACCTTC. The chain carries TRBV19 and TRBJ1-2, with 8 nucleotides matching TRBD1. Trimming cost V 1 base and J 4 bases; bases outside gene matches: 2. The germline CDR1 and CDR2 sequences are LNHDA and SQIVND (reference sequence). The CDR3 has 14 residues.

This clone appeared once. The chain uses TRBV19 and TRBJ2-7; a weak D match, TRBD1 (6 bases). Looked up from germline, CDR1 is LNHDA and CDR2 is SQIVND (reference sequence). This CDR3 has 13 residues. Trimming left V 3 bases short and J 5 bases short, with 11 bases between. The CDR3 nucleotides read TGTGCCAGTAGTATCTCGACAGGCCACGAGCAGTACTTC. Protein product: CASSISTGHEQYF.

The chain has TRBV2 and TRBJ2-7; possibly TRBD2 for D (6 bases). CDR1 and CDR2 (germline): SNHLY, FYNNEI. Trimming cost V 7 bases and J 0 bases, with 10 bases left between them. The CDR3 has 13 amino acids. CDR3 in amino acids: CASNRRGSYEQYF. CDR3 DNA: TGTGCCAGCAATCGGAGGGGCTCCTACGAGCAGTACTTC.

This clone showed up just once. The CDR3 nucleotides read TGTGCCAGCAGTGCGAGGGCTCCTCCTGACAATGAGCAGTTCTTC. Translated: CASSARAPPDNEQFF. This chain links TRBV2 with TRBJ2-1; perhaps TRBD2 as D (5 bases). Trimming left V 4 bases short and J 5 bases short, with 15 bases between. The CDR3 covers 15 residues. The germline V gene has CDR1 SNHLY and CDR2 FYNNEI.

The chain recombines TRBV9 with TRBJ1-2; D not resolved. CDR3 length: 14 amino acids. Germline V CDR1 and CDR2: SGDLS, YYNGEE. Between the trimmed V and J ends, which lost 4 bases and 0 bases, there was a span of 10 bases. The CDR3 DNA follows: TGTGCCAGCAGCCCCGGGAGCCCTAACTATGGCTACACCTTC. It translates to CASSPGSPNYGYTF.

The chain carries TRBV13 and TRBJ1-2; no clear D. The CDR3 runs to 17 residues. CDR1 and CDR2 from the germline V gene are PRHDT and FYEKMQ (reference sequence). V dropped 0 bases and J dropped 2 bases, with 16 bases sitting between them. CDR3 in amino acids: CASSLGPRGNQNYGYTF. CDR3 DNA sequence: TGTGCCAGCAGCTTAGGCCCTCGGGGTAACCAAAACTATGGCTACACCTTC. The variable domain in full, completed from reference TRBV13 and TRBJ1-2, reads AAGVIQSPRHLIKEKRETATLKCYPIPRHDTVYWYQQGPGQDPQFLISFYEKMQSDKGSIPDRFSAQQFSDYHSELNMSSLELGDSALYFCASSLGPRGNQNYGYTFGSGTRLTVV.

The CDR3 is CASSVVSGAVTEAFF. The CDR3 DNA follows: TGTGCCAGCAGCGTAGTTTCAGGGGCCGTCACTGAAGCTTTCTTT. J is TRBJ1-1 and V is TRBV9; D may be TRBD1 (6 bases). V was clipped by 0 bases and J by 4 bases, with 13 bases between them. This CDR3 comprises 15 residues. Germline CDR1 reads SGDLS; CDR2 reads YYNGEE.

The CDR3 region is CATEEGIAPETQYF. CDR3 bases: TGTGCCACTGAGGAGGGTATTGCACCAGAGACCCAGTACTTC. The chain links TRBV7-9 to TRBJ2-5; tentative D call: TRBD2 (6 bases). V lost 10 bases to trimming and J lost 4 bases, with 19 bases between them. This CDR3 spans 14 amino acids. Germline V gene sequence: CDR1 SEHNR, CDR2 FQNEAQ (reference sequence).

V gene TRBV5-1 combines with J gene TRBJ2-5; the D gene is possibly TRBD2 (5 bases). Looked up from germline, CDR1 is SGHRS and CDR2 is YFSETQ. The CDR3 extends over 14 amino acids. V lost 0 bases and J lost 2, with 8 bases in between. CDR3 protein: CASSLGGSQETQYF. The CDR3 coding sequence is TGCGCCAGCAGCTTGGGAGGGAGTCAAGAGACCCAGTACTTC.

This chain joins TRBV5-4 and TRBJ1-1; 8 bases match TRBD1. This CDR3 spans 18 amino acids. The germline V gene encodes CDR1 SGHNT and CDR2 YYREEE (reference sequence). V shed 4 bases, J shed 1 base, and the junction held 15 bases outside the gene matches. The CDR3 region is CASSPGGGQGYWNTEAFF. As DNA, the CDR3 is TGTGCCAGCAGCCCCGGGGGTGGACAGGGTTATTGGAACACTGAAGCTTTCTTT.

The CDR3 here is CASSVPGGGSYNEQFF. As DNA, the CDR3 is TGTGCCAGCAGCGTGCCTGGTGGAGGCTCCTACAATGAGCAGTTCTTC. V usage is TRBV2 and J usage is TRBJ2-1, with D tentatively TRBD2 (5 bases). CDR1 and CDR2 (germline): SNHLY, FYNNEI. V was shortened by 6 bases and J by 0 bases, with 15 bases between the two germline ends. The CDR3 contains 16 residues.

The sample holds one count of this clone. The V and J genes are TRBV2 and TRBJ2-3; D ambiguous. Germline V gives CDR1 SNHLY, CDR2 FYNNEI. V gave up 3 bases and J gave up 2 bases, with 12 bases separating them. This CDR3 is built from 15 residues. Here the CDR3 DNA reads TGTGCCAGCAGTGAGGTGAGAGGAACCACAGATACGCAGTATTTT. Amino acid sequence: CASSEVRGTTDTQYF.

J is TRBJ2-1 and V is TRBV7-3, with 7 nucleotides matching TRBD1. Germline-derived CDR1 and CDR2 are SGHTA and FQGTGA. This CDR3 comprises 15 residues. Unmatched junction bases numbered 9, after V lost 1 base and J lost 9 bases. The CDR3 DNA reads as TGTGCCAGCAGCTTAAGGCGGCAGGGGGTTAGTGAGCAGTTCTTC. It encodes CASSLRRQGVSEQFF.